A selection of T cell receptor beta chains follows, all from one sample in a study of CD8 T cells in ankylosing spondylitis. TCRdb re-called the 5' RACE reads with MiXCR, one entry per CDR3 protein. This sample has around 770,000 distinct CDR3 sequences; around 17% occur once, and the top ten carry over 15%. The specimen was blood, either unsorted or a sorted T cell fraction (not recorded which). Every receptor here comes from a male donor with ankylosing spondylitis. Both conserved end residues are part of each CDR3. D genes are given only for firm matches. Clone size is not always given. Where it is, it says once, few, many or a class for expanded clones.

TRBJ2-7 few TRBD1 TRBV20-1 TGCAGTGCTACCCGGGGACAGGGTTCCTACGAGCAGTACTTC CSATRGQGSYEQYF
TRBJ2-6 few TRBD2 TRBV4-3 TGCGCCAGCAGCCAAGATCCCGGGATAGCGGGCTTCTCTGGGGCCAACGTCCTGACTTTC CASSQDPGIAGFSGANVLTF
TRBJ2-5 few . TRBV27 TGTGCCAGCAGTTCTGGTAGCCCACAAGAGACCCAGTACTTC CASSSGSPQETQYF
TRBJ2-7 few . TRBV5-1 TGCGCCAGCGGCCCTACAGGGTCCTCCTACGAGCAGTACTTC CASGPTGSSYEQYF
TRBJ2-7 . TRBD2 TRBV9 TGTGCCAGCAGCGCACCAAGAGGCTCGGCTAGCGGACCCTACGAGCAGTACTTC CASSAPRGSASGPYEQYF
TRBJ2-2 . . TRBV2 TGTGCCAGCAGTGAAGACCGGGGGCTTAACGGGGAGCTGTTTTTT CASSEDRGLNGELFF
TRBJ1-4 . . TRBV11-2 TGTGCCAGCAGCCACCTGGACAGACTGTTTTTT CASSHLDRLFF
TRBJ2-3 few . TRBV29-1 TGCAGCGTTGGGACTCGGGGAGGCACAGATACGCAGTATTTT CSVGTRGGTDTQYF
TRBJ2-1 . . TRBV11-2 TGTGCCAGCAGCTGGAATTGGGACGGGTGGGGCGATGAGCAGTTCTTC CASSWNWDGWGDEQFF
TRBJ2-1 few . TRBV12-3/TRBV12-4 TGTGCCAGCGACCTTCGCGGGTACAATGAGCAGTTCTTC CASDLRGYNEQFF
TRBJ2-3 many . TRBV5-1 TGCGCCAGCAGTAGGGGAGAGAACACAGATACGCAGTATTTT CASSRGENTDTQYF
TRBJ2-5 few TRBD2 TRBV24-1 TGTGCCACCAGTTCGGGACTAGGCTCCCAAGAGACCCAGTACTTC CATSSGLGSQETQYF
TRBJ2-7 few . TRBV11-2 TGTGCCAGCGGGGGGACAGCCTACGAGCAGTACTTC CASGGTAYEQYF
TRBJ2-2 once . TRBV12-3/TRBV12-4 TGTGCCAGCACCACACTGGGGGGGCCCGGGGAGCTGTTTTTT CASTTLGGPGELFF
TRBJ2-1 . TRBD2 TRBV7-9 TGTGCCAGCAGCTTACAGGAGGGACTAGCGGCCTACAATGAGCAGTTCTTC CASSLQEGLAAYNEQFF
TRBJ1-1 . . TRBV29-1 TGCAGCGTTGACTGGAGGAACACTGAAGCTTTCTTT CSVDWRNTEAFF
TRBJ1-2 . . TRBV5-4 TGTGCCAGCAGCTTGGATCGCCGGACAGCAACAACTGGCTACACCTTC CASSLDRRTATTGYTF
TRBJ2-7 few . TRBV5-6 TGTGCCAGCAGCTTGCCGCAGGGTCGAGGCAACGAGCAGTACTTC CASSLPQGRGNEQYF
TRBJ1-4 few . TRBV4-1 TGCGCCAGCAGCCATGGCCCGGCTGCAACTAATGAAAAACTGTTTTTT CASSHGPAATNEKLFF
TRBJ1-1 few . TRBV29-1 TGCAGCGGGGGAGTCGACAGGCTGAACACTGAAGCTTTCTTT CSGGVDRLNTEAFF
TRBJ2-1 few . TRBV5-1 TGCGCCAGCACCCAAGGGGGGGCCTACAATGAGCAGTTCTTC CASTQGGAYNEQFF
TRBJ1-4 . TRBD1 TRBV7-9 TGTGCCAGCAGCCTGGGACAGCAAAATGAAAAACTGTTTTTT CASSLGQQNEKLFF
TRBJ1-1 few . TRBV13 TGTGCCAGCAGCGAGAAGAACACTGAAGCTTTCTTT CASSEKNTEAFF
TRBJ2-7 . . TRBV12-3/TRBV12-4 TGTGCCAGCAGCCCACTAGTGGCCCACGAGCAGTACTTC CASSPLVAHEQYF
TRBJ2-1 . TRBD1 TRBV6-1 TGTGCCAGCAAAAGAGGAGGGGACAGGGGTTTCATCTGGGAGCAGTTCTTC CASKRGGDRGFIWEQFF
TRBJ2-1 few . TRBV28 TGTGCCAGCAGAACTCGACCGGATGAGCAGTTCTTC CASRTRPDEQFF
TRBJ2-7 . . TRBV12-3/TRBV12-4 TGTGCCAGCACCCTAGGGGGGGCCGCCTACGAGCAGTACTTC CASTLGGAAYEQYF
TRBJ2-7 . TRBD1 TRBV4-1 TGCGCCAGCAGCCACCGGGACAGGGGAGACGAGCAGTACTTC CASSHRDRGDEQYF
TRBJ2-1 . . TRBV6-5 TGTGCCAGCAGTTACTTGGACGGTAACAATGAGCAGTTCTTC CASSYLDGNNEQFF
TRBJ2-1 few TRBD2 TRBV29-1 TGCAGCGTTGAACGGGGAGCGGGAGGACGGTCGGGCTCCTACAATGAGCAGTTCTTC CSVERGAGGRSGSYNEQFF